Given below is one T cell receptor (beta chain) in context. Sequencing used immunoSEQ multiplex PCR; TCRdb keeps in-frame clones, though not all of them. The table records fewer than 200,000 clones, around 84% of them present only once. The entry originates in a study of blood T cell repertoires in COVID-19. The CDR3 loop spans 15 amino acids. The germline gives CDR1 LNHNV, CDR2 YYDKDF (reference sequence). The V end was cut by 5 bases, the J end by 1 base, with 15 bases between. Sequencing used peripheral blood. The clonotype originates from a human donor with acute or convalescent COVID-19. The donor label of this sample is uncertain. This rearrangement joins TRBV15 to TRBJ2-7, with D possibly matching TRBD1 (5 bases). The CDR3: CATSSGADLSYEQYF. The CDR3 nucleotides are TGTGCCACCAGCTCTGGGGCGGATCTATCCTACGAGCAGTACTTC.